This T cell receptor (beta chain) is drawn from a study of cytomegalovirus exposure and HLA in healthy donors. PCR involved 60 Vbeta and 13 Jbeta primers. Measured with immunoSEQ multiplex PCR; TCRdb has only the in-frame clones, and not every one. Of about 180,000 clones in the sample, around 80% are singletons; the top ten hold 4.8%. With 6 bases clipped from V and 5 bases from J, the junction kept 1 base outside the gene matches. CDR1 and CDR2 (germline): SNHLY, FYNNEI. The CDR3 is 13 amino acids. This sequence was found in a man aged 18 to 35 in good health and CMV-seronegative. The material sequenced was PBMCs. The chain is built from TRBV2 and TRBJ1-5; TRBD1 agrees at 10 bases. CDR3 sequence reads: CASRGQGYQPQHF. Here the CDR3 DNA reads TGTGCCAGCAGGGGACAGGGGTATCAGCCCCAGCATTTT.